This T cell receptor (beta chain) was profiled in a study of T cell changes during pregnancy in multiple sclerosis. The germline gives CDR1 SGHRS, CDR2 YFSETQ. V lost 5 bases, J lost 0 bases, and 12 bases lay in between. CDR3 length: 14 amino acids. The assay was immunoSEQ multiplex PCR, and TCRdb's table has in-frame clones only and misses some. The data show about 83,000 clones, over 90% seen once. This clonotype was sampled from a female donor with multiple sclerosis, enrolled in a pregnancy study. The specimen comprised peripheral blood, sampled in the second trimester of pregnancy. V usage is TRBV5-1 and J usage is TRBJ2-7; no firm D call. DNA of the CDR3: TGCGCCAGCAGGGTATCGGTCAACTCCTACGAGCAGTACTTC. Translating gives CASRVSVNSYEQYF.